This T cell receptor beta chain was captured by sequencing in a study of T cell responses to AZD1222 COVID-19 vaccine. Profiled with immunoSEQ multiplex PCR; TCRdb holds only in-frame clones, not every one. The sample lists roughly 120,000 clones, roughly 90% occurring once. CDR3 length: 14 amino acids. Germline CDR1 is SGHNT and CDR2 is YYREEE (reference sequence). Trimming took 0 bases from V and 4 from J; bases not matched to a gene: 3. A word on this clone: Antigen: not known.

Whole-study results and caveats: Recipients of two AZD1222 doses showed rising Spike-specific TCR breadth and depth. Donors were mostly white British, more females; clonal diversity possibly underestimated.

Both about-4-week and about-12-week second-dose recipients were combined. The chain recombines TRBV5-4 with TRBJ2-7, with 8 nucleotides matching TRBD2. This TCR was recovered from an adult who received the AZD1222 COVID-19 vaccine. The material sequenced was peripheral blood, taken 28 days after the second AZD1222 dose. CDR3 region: CASSLAGGRYEQYF. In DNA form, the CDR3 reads TGTGCCAGCAGCTTGGCGGGAGGGAGATACGAGCAGTACTTC. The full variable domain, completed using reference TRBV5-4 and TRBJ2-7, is ETGVTQSPTHLIKTRGQQVTLRCSSQSGHNTVSWYQQALGQGPQFIFQYYREEENGRGNFPPRFSGLQFPNYSSELNVNALELDDSALYLCASSLAGGRYEQYFGPGTRLTVT.